The 13 T cell receptor beta chains listed next were all sequenced from one sample in a study of blood T cell repertoires in COVID-19. The assay was immunoSEQ multiplex PCR, and TCRdb's table has in-frame clones only and misses some. The table lists 25,000 to 35,000 clones, 80% of them singletons, with 46% in the top ten. Sequencing used peripheral blood. The receptors originated from a woman aged 65 to 85 with acute or convalescent COVID-19.

The V and J genes are TRBV30 and TRBJ2-7; 7 bases align to TRBD2. The germline V gene encodes CDR1 GTSNPN and CDR2 SVGIG (reference sequence). The length of the CDR3 is 12 residues. V shed 0 bases and J 6 bases; nucleotides not matched to a gene: 2. The CDR3 DNA is TGTGCCTGGAGTGTATCGGGGGGCGAGCAGTACTTC. It encodes CAWSVSGGEQYF.

The chain joins TRBV7-2 to TRBJ1-1; 9 bases line up with TRBD1. CDR3 length: 17 amino acids. Germline V CDR1 and CDR2: SGHTA, FQGNSA. V lost 3 bases to trimming and J lost 0 bases; unmatched junction nucleotides: 8. The CDR3 protein is CASSFLGQGPVNTEAFF. As DNA, the CDR3 is TGTGCCAGCAGCTTTCTAGGACAGGGGCCCGTGAACACTGAAGCTTTCTTT.

V usage is TRBV5-1 and J usage is TRBJ1-1; unclear D gene. Germline values: CDR1 SGHRS, CDR2 YFSETQ. CDR3 length equals 17 residues. Trimming took 0 bases from V and 0 from J, leaving 15 bases between them. Here the CDR3 DNA reads TGCGCCAGCAGCTTGGAGTCGGTACTCCTCATGAACACTGAAGCTTTCTTT. This translates into CASSLESVLLMNTEAFF. The variable domain in full, with the rest retrieved from reference TRBV5-1 and TRBJ1-1, is KAGVTQTPRYLIKTRGQQVTLSCSPISGHRSVSWYQQTPGQGLQFLFEYFSETQRNKGNFPGRFSGRQFSNSRSEMNVSTLELGDSALYLCASSLESVLLMNTEAFFGQGTRLTVV.

The chain combines TRBV13 with TRBJ2-6, with a possible D match to TRBD2 (5 bases). Trimming took off 0 bases at V and 4 bases at J, with 7 bases between the two ends. The CDR3 is 15 amino acids. Germline CDR1 and CDR2: PRHDT and FYEKMQ (reference sequence). CDR3 loop: CASSLGRVGANVLTF. The CDR3 bases are TGTGCCAGCAGCTTAGGGCGGGTGGGGGCCAACGTCCTGACTTTC.

This rearrangement joins TRBV12-3 or TRBV12-4 to TRBJ2-3, with 8 bases that match TRBD1. Trimming took 5 bases from V and 5 from J; bases not matched to a gene: 3. The CDR3 spans 13 residues. The CDR3 DNA is TGTGCCAGCAGTACAGGGGGAAGAGATACGCAGTATTTT. It is translated as CASSTGGRDTQYF.

This rearrangement joins TRBV7-2 to TRBJ2-1; TRBD2 matches at 10 bases. The CDR3 loop spans 15 amino acids. The junction had 7 bases not matched to a gene; V was cut back by 1 base and J by 10 bases. CDR1 is SGHTA and CDR2 is FQGNSA in the germline V gene. The CDR3 bases are TGTGCCAGCAGCTTAGACAGCGGGGGGGCCCAAGAGCAGTTCTTC. It specifies CASSLDSGGAQEQFF.

The CDR3 region has the DNA TGTGCCAGCAGCTTGGGCGTTGGCGGGAGAGGGTACGAGCAGTACTTC. It yields the protein CASSLGVGGRGYEQYF. V usage is TRBV13 and J usage is TRBJ2-7; 7 bases agree with TRBD2. With V trimmed by 3 bases and J by 4 bases, 12 bases remained unmatched. The CDR3 loop spans 16 amino acids. Looked up from germline, CDR1 is PRHDT and CDR2 is FYEKMQ (reference sequence).

The chain has TRBV28 and TRBJ2-7; possible D gene TRBD2, 6 bases. With 7 bases removed from V and 0 bases from J, the gap between germline ends came to 16 bases. This CDR3 is 15 amino acids long. From germline, CDR1 is MDHEN and CDR2 SYDVKM. The CDR3 region has the DNA TGTGCCAGCATCCCCCGGGACTTCGCCTCCTACGAGCAGTACTTC. It encodes CASIPRDFASYEQYF.

The V call is TRBV10-3, the J call TRBJ1-1, with TRBD1 identical over 7 bases. The CDR3 extends over 16 amino acids. Trimming at V came to 6 bases and at J to 1 base, leaving 11 bases not matched to a gene. Germline V gene lookup returns CDR1 ENHRY and CDR2 SYGVKD. CDR3 sequence (DNA): TGTGCCATCAGCCCTCTCTGGGACAGAGAGAACACTGAAGCTTTCTTT. It codes for CAISPLWDRENTEAFF.

The chain is built from TRBV20-1 and TRBJ2-5, with D possibly matching TRBD1 (6 bases). Germline assignment: CDR1 DFQATT and CDR2 SNEGSKA (reference sequence). The CDR3 consists of 15 residues. V was cut by 3 bases and J by 0 bases, with 14 bases left in between. The DNA for the CDR3 is TGCAGTGCTAGTCCGGGACAACAGTACCAAGAGACCCAGTACTTC. This encodes CSASPGQQYQETQYF.

The chain is built from TRBV28 and TRBJ1-3; TRBD1 matches at 7 bases. CDR3 length equals 19 residues. V shed 3 bases, J shed 0 bases, and the junction held 14 bases outside the gene matches. Germline lookup yields CDR1 MDHEN and CDR2 SYDVKM. The CDR3 nucleotides are TGTGCCAGCAGTTTTTTGCAGGGGGGCGCCGGAGCCTCTGGAAACACCATATATTTT. Translation: CASSFLQGGAGASGNTIYF.

The chain carries TRBV4-2 and TRBJ2-3; tentatively, D is TRBD2 (6 bases). The CDR3 covers 19 residues. The V gene's germline CDR1 is LGHNA and CDR2 YNFKEQ. The V end lost 0 bases, the J end lost 0 bases, and 19 bases lay between the germline ends. This chain's CDR3 is CASSQEVAGRGSSTDTQYF. As DNA, the CDR3 is TGTGCCAGCAGCCAAGAAGTGGCCGGGAGAGGTTCTAGCACAGATACGCAGTATTTT.

The chain is built from TRBV11-3 and TRBJ2-3, with D possibly TRBD2 on 6 matching bases. The CDR3 runs to 13 residues. V lost 5 bases, J lost 0 bases, and 6 bases lay in between. The germline CDR1 and CDR2 sequences are SGHNT and YENEEA. The DNA for the CDR3 is TGTGCCAGCAGCGGGACTAGCACAGATACGCAGTATTTT. Residues: CASSGTSTDTQYF.